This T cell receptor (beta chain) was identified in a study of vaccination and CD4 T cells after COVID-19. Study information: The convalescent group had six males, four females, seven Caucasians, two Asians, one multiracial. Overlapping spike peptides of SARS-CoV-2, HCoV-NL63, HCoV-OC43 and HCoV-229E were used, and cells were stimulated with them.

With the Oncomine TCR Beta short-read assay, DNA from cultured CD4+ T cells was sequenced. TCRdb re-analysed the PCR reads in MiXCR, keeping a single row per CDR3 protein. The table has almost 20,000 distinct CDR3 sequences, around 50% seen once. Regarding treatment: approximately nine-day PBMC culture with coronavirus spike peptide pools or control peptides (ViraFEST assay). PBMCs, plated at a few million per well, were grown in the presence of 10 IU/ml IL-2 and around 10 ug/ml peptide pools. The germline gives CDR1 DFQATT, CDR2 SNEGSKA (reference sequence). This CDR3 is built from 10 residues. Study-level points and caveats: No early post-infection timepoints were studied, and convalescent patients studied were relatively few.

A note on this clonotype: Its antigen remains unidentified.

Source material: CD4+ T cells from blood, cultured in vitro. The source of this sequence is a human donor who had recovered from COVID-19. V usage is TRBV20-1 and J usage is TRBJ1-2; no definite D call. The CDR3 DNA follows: TGCGCCAGCGAGAACTATGGCTACACCTTC. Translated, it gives CASENYGYTF.